This T cell receptor beta chain was obtained from a study of T cells in tuberculosis. Germline loops: CDR1 SGHAT, CDR2 FQNNGV. This CDR3 is built from 15 residues. With V trimmed by 5 bases and J by 5 bases, 10 bases remained unmatched. The table came from immunoSEQ multiplex PCR; TCRdb's copy has only in-frame clones and leaves some out. There are 38,000 or so clones in the sample; approximately 95% occur only once, and 3.6% lies in the top ten. In its sample, this clone was seen once. The chain has TRBV11-2 and TRBJ2-7; 9 bases line up with TRBD1. Sequencing was carried out using PBMCs. The TCR originated in a donor aged 10-29 years with latent tuberculosis or without tuberculosis infection. In nucleotides, the CDR3 is TGTGCCAGCAGCATACCCGGGACAGGGATCCACGAGCAGTACTTC. Its protein product is CASSIPGTGIHEQYF.